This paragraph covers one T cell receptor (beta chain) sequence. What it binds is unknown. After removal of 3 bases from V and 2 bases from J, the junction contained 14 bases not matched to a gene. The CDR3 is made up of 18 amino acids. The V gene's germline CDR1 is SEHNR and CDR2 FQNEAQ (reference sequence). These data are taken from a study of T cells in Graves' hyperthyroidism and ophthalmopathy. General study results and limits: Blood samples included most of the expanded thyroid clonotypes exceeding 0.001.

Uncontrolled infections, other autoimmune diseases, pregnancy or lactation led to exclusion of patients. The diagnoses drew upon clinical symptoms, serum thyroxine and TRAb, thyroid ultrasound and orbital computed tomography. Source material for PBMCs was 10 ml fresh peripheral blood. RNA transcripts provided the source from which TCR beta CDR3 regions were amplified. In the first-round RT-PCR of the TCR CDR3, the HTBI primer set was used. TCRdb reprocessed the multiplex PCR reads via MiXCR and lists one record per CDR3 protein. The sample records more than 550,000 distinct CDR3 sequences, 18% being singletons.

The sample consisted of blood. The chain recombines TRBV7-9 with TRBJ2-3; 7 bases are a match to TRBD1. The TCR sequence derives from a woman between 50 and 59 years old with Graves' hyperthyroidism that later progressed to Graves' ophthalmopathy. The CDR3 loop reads CASSLLGPGTVHTDTQYF. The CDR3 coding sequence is TGTGCCAGCAGCTTGTTAGGTCCGGGGACAGTTCACACAGATACGCAGTATTTT.